This T cell receptor beta chain was documented in a study of shared clonotypes between healthy human individuals (TCRdb year 2020). With respect to the entire study: Three men and a couple of women, aged 18 to 49 years, made up the cohort. For each donor, three plates each were used for CD4 naive and CD4 memory, two plates were used for CD8 naive, and one plate was used for CD8 memory. The study deeply sequenced blood TCR repertoires of roughly five healthy adults to estimate repertoire size and the extent of clonotype sharing between individuals. Libraries were prepared and TCR repertoires were sequenced by different laboratories using diverse techniques, in order to increase sequencing depth and limit assay-specific biases. Between about 0.8 and 9 billion PBMCs per donor were obtained by leukapheresis.

The CDR3 runs 15 residues from the cysteine to the phenylalanine. Solely the CDR3 DNA is kept, with 45 bases framed from the first base. At the junction V is shortened by 6 bases and J by 5 bases; bases outside the gene matches: 5. The germline V gene yields MNHEY for CDR1 and SVGAGI for CDR2. Here is what the overall study found, with its caveats: Naive subsets generally had larger estimated clonotype richness than memory subsets did. Pairwise subsampling indicated that sequencing depth was expected to affect the degree of clonotype sharing among donors. Rarefaction of sorted-subset datasets indicated incomplete sequencing despite the large sequencing depth. Only blood was sampled, and tissue TCR repertoires likely differ from those in blood. About 5% of naive CD4, around 4% of naive CD8, about 2.1% of memory CD4, and roughly 0.4% of memory CD8 clonotypes were shared across a handful of donors. Higher generation probabilities were observed for clonotypes shared by all four sorted-subset donors than for non-shared clonotypes. The small number of donors limited the genetic and exposure-history diversity represented.

TCR CDR3 regions were amplified from genomic DNA by multiplex PCR using the deep immunoSEQ assay. For each cell subset, the extracted genomic DNA was distributed evenly across all wells of several immunoSEQ 96-well plates, and each plate served as one replicate. For sorted subsets, each replicate PCR was loaded with 200 ng genomic DNA, equivalent to 25,000 to 35,000 T cell genomes. The purified libraries were quantified using a Qubit 3.0 fluorometer, sized with a Bioanalyzer 2100, and then quantified again using the KAPA Library Quantification kit. Each immunoSEQ 96-well plate was sequenced on its own single-read 150-cycle Illumina NextSeq 550 flow cell. The original pipeline was this. Because the immunoSEQ output included only junctional sequences and no quality scores, the filtering could not be the same as the filtering used for full-length reads. To assign V/J genes and CDR3, sequences were annotated against IMGT germline references using PyIR, a Python wrapper for IgBLAST v1.9. Reads were filtered out if the reads had weak V/J assignments (E-value above 1e-6), no CDR3, stop codons, out-of-frame junctions, or ambiguous translated residues. V3J clonotypes were defined by identical inferred V gene, J gene, and CDR3 amino acid sequence. Percentage overlap between repertoires was computed as shared unique clonotypes divided by the size of the smaller repertoire. RTK rarefaction, the Chao1 estimator, and Recon v2.1 estimates of unobserved clonotypes were used to assess repertoire richness. OLGA was used to compute generation probabilities for all TCRbeta clonotypes that the gDNA method yielded from a few donors. In TCRdb, the immuneACCESS table is reduced to in-frame sequences with V and J assigned. These tables do not hold every clone; where another copy was compared, an unresolved V gene accounts for under half, and the others remain unexplained. The D gene and trimming were derived from the DNA, and the V and J assignments and clone size from that table. This sample has millions of clones in its table, and 95% of those were observed once. The ten biggest clones cover 0.13% of the sample.

With respect to this clone: The antigen it recognizes is unknown. Base qualities are not at hand, and no much larger clone is one base apart.

Healthy HIV-negative adults with no recently reported acute infections or vaccinations were included as donors. Every donor was a Caucasian adult living in Nashville, Tennessee, USA. CD4+ T cells were enriched by magnetic negative selection, after which naive cells were positively selected on CD45RA and the negative fraction was taken as the memory subset. Blood was collected by leukapheresis, and PBMCs were isolated by Ficoll-Histopaque density gradient centrifugation and then cryopreserved in liquid nitrogen vapor phase. Analytical flow cytometry was used to check the purity and quantity of every magnetically sorted T cell population. From each sorted fraction, genomic DNA was isolated and quantified by UV absorbance on a Nanodrop 2000c.

Recombination connected TRBV6-5 to TRBJ2-2, and 11 bases in between align with TRBD2. The sample taken for sequencing was naive CD4+ T cells sorted from blood. Reading the label with the study, this specimen's cell subset or site is: CD45RA+ positively selected. This sequence was found in a man younger than 30 in good health. The nucleotides read TGTGCCAGCAGAAACCTAGCGGGAGGAACCGGGGAGCTGTTTTTT. Translated, this gives CASRNLAGGTGELFF.